The source of this T cell receptor (beta chain) is a study of T cells in localized non-small cell lung cancer. Points from the study as a whole: Uninvolved adjacent lung showed peak T cell clonality, exceeding tumor.

In regard to this clone: Antigen specificity is unknown.

Per the germline V gene, CDR1 is LGHNA and CDR2 is YSLEER. The CDR3 spans 15 residues. Trimming took 1 base from V and 6 from J, leaving 14 bases between them. Profiling relied on immunoSEQ multiplex PCR, and the TCRdb table lists in-frame clones only, not all of them. The data hold roughly 53,000 clones, with 65% to 85% observed a single time. This chain links TRBV4-3 with TRBJ2-3; a weak D match, TRBD1 (6 bases). Sequencing used peripheral blood mononuclear cells, obtained before any cancer treatment. The source is a man aged 35-69 years with stage III lung adenocarcinoma. CDR3 sequence reads: CASSQVEGVLDTQYF. CDR3 sequence (DNA): TGCGCCAGCAGCCAAGTTGAGGGGGTGCTGGATACGCAGTATTTT.